This entry lists 9 T cell receptor beta chains sequenced from one sample in a study of blood T cells in healthy people across ages. Alongside a J-beta primer mix, a sample-barcoded 5' primer served in a second PCR lasting roughly 7 to 12 cycles. TCRdb reprocessed the 5' RACE reads with MiXCR, giving one entry per CDR3 protein. This table has 700,000 to 950,000 distinct CDR3 sequences, roughly 50% appearing once. Sample: blood. The receptors come from a man aged 25 to 40 in good health.

This clonotype was observed a handful of times. V and J are TRBV20-1 and TRBJ2-4; D is ambiguous. The tail of the sequence fits TRBJ2-7 better, so the J call may be wrong. Germline values: CDR1 DFQATT, CDR2 SNEGSKA (reference sequence). This CDR3 comprises 11 residues. CDR3 DNA: TGCAGTGCTAGAGATTGGCACGAGCAGTACTTC. This translates into CSARDWHEQYF.

The chain uses TRBV6-5 and TRBJ2-5, with 7 bases lining up with TRBD1. The DNA matches TRBJ2-7 better at its end, which makes the J call doubtful. Germline-derived CDR1 and CDR2 are MNHEY and SVGAGI. The CDR3 runs to 16 residues. CDR3 residues: CASSYSVFYRGYEQYF. CDR3 nucleotide sequence: TGTGCCAGCAGTTACTCCGTATTTTACAGGGGCTACGAGCAGTACTTC.

The chain joins TRBV7-2 to TRBJ1-5, with a weak D call TRBD1 (5 bases). With 4 bases removed from V and 4 bases from J, the gap between germline ends came to 14 bases. Germline values: CDR1 SGHTA, CDR2 FQGNSA. The CDR3 has 15 amino acids. The CDR3 nucleotides read TGTGCCAGCAGCTCCGGGGGGTTTCCGAATCAGCCCCAGCATTTT. Translated, it gives CASSSGGFPNQPQHF.

The chain is built from TRBV6-2 or TRBV6-3 and TRBJ2-1; possible D gene TRBD2, 6 bases. Germline loops: CDR1 MNHEY, CDR2 SVGEGT. The CDR3 extends over 14 amino acids. Between the trimmed V and J ends, which lost 5 bases and 10 bases, there was a span of 18 bases. The CDR3 region is CASSDNGGSGEQFF. The CDR3 region has the DNA TGTGCCAGCAGTGACAACGGCGGTAGCGGAGAGCAGTTCTTC.

This chain uses TRBV20-1 with TRBJ1-2; D is unresolved. Trimming stripped 0 bases from V and 8 bases from J, with 10 bases between. The CDR3 has 12 residues. CDR1 and CDR2 from the germline V gene are DFQATT and SNEGSKA (reference sequence). This CDR3 reads CSARDPAVGYTF. The DNA of the CDR3 is TGCAGTGCTAGAGACCCAGCGGTCGGCTACACCTTC.

This chain uses TRBV29-1 with TRBJ2-4; D is uncertain. The germline V and J ends were trimmed by 3 bases and 4 bases, with 10 bases remaining between them. Looked up from germline, CDR1 is SQVTM and CDR2 is ANQGSEA. The CDR3 contains 13 residues. As DNA, the CDR3 is TGCAGCGTTGAGGTGGGCTCTAAAAACATTCAGTACTTC. It is translated as CSVEVGSKNIQYF.

CDR3 sequence: CASSLSGSLYF. The CDR3 DNA sequence: TGTGCCAGCAGCTTAAGCGGGTCCCTGTACTTC. The rearrangement uses TRBV7-2 and TRBJ2-5, with D possibly matching TRBD2 (6 bases). V was trimmed by 2 bases and J by 13 bases, leaving 11 bases between them. Germline V CDR1 and CDR2: SGHTA, FQGNSA. The CDR3 loop spans 11 amino acids.

This clonotype was recorded once. J is TRBJ2-7 and V is TRBV20-1; D uncertain. The CDR3 runs 13 residues. CDR1 is DFQATT and CDR2 is SNEGSKA in the germline V gene (reference sequence). Deletions cut 3 bases from V and 7 bases from J, with 16 bases between. Here the CDR3 DNA reads TGCAGTGCTAGGCACGGCTCCTACAATGAGCAGTACTTC. Translated, it gives CSARHGSYNEQYF.

This clonotype has ten or more counts. The chain has TRBV7-2 and TRBJ2-3; perhaps D is TRBD1 or TRBD2 (5 bases each). Germline values: CDR1 SGHTA, CDR2 FQGNSA. V was pared by 5 bases and J by 5 bases, with 11 bases between. This CDR3 region has 13 residues. For the CDR3, the DNA is TGTGCCAGCAGCCTCGGGACGGGAGATACGCAGTATTTT. The encoded protein is CASSLGTGDTQYF.